This T cell receptor beta chain emerged from a study of T cell responses to AZD1222 COVID-19 vaccine. With regard to this clone: What it recognizes is unknown.

The CDR3 covers 13 residues. Germline V gives CDR1 SEHNR, CDR2 FQNEAQ (reference sequence). V was pared by 5 bases and J by 11 bases, with 17 bases between. Data came from immunoSEQ multiplex PCR; TCRdb stores just in-frame clones and leaves some out. The repertoire holds over 60,000 clones, with around 87% as singletons. Study-level points and caveats: Regions left unmutated in variants are reportedly the target of nearly half of spike-specific TCRs. Repertoires were sampled only after the peak T cell response. Baseline seropositivity characterized only a handful of AZD1222 recipients. There were vaccine-associated CD4 TCRs across spike, dominant at 160-218 and 743-854.

This TCR derives from an adult in good health. The source was peripheral blood, collected on day 0 of AZD1222 vaccination. V is TRBV7-9 and J is TRBJ2-3, with TRBD2 as a possible D gene (6 bases). The CDR3 spells CASSPNQGRRQYF. The CDR3 DNA reads TGTGCCAGCAGCCCAAACCAAGGGAGGAGGCAGTATTTT. Drawing the rest from reference TRBV7-9 and TRBJ2-3, the complete variable domain is DTGVSQNPRHKITKRGQNVTFRCDPISEHNRLYWYRQTLGQGPEFLTYFQNEAQLEKSRLLSDRFSAERPKGSFSTLEIQRTEQGDSAMYLCASSPNQGRRQYFGPGTRLTVL.